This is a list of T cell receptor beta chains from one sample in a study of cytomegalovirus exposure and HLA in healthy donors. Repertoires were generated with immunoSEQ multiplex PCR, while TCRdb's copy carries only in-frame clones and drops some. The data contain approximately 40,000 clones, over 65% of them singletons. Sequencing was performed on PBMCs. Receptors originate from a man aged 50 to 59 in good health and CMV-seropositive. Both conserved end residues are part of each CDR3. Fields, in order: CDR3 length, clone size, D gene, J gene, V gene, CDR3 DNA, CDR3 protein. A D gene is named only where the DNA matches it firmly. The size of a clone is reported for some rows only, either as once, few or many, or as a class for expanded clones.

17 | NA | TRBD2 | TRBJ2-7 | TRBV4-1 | TGCGCCAGCAGCCAAGACCTTAGACTAGCGGGCGCCTACGAGCAGTACTTC | CASSQDLRLAGAYEQYF
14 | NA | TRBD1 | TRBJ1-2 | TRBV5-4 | TGTGCCAGCAGCTTTTACGCAGGGGGTACCTCCTACACCTTC | CASSFYAGGTSYTF
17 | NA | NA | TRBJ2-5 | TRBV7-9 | TGTGCCAGCAGCTTAGCCTACGATTCGCTGATAAAAGAGACCCAGTACTTC | CASSLAYDSLIKETQYF
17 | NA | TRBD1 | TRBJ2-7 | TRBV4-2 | TGTGCCAGCAGCCAAGGTAGAGCTGGGGACAGGGGTAGCGAGCAGTACTTC | CASSQGRAGDRGSEQYF
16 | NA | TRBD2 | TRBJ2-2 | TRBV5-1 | TGCGCCAGCAGCTCCCAACTAGCGGGGGAAACCGGGGAGCTGTTTTTT | CASSSQLAGETGELFF
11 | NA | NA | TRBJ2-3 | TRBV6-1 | TGTGCCAGCAGGGGCGCAAATACGCAGTATTTT | CASRGANTQYF
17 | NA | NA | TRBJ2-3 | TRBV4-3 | TGCGCCAGCAGCCAATCCCCGAGGAGCGTGAGGACAGATACGCAGTATTTT | CASSQSPRSVRTDTQYF
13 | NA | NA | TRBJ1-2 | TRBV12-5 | TGTGCTAGTGGTTTCTCACAGGGCAGCGGCTACACCTTC | CASGFSQGSGYTF
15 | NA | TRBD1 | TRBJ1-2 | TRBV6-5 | TGTGCCAGCAGTAGACGACAGGGGGTAAACTATGGCTACACCTTC | CASSRRQGVNYGYTF
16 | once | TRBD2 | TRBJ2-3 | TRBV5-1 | TGCGCCAGCAGCTTGATGACTAGCGGGGGGGCAGATACGCAGTATTTT | CASSLMTSGGADTQYF
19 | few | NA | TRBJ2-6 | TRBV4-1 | TGCGCCAGCAGCCAAGACGGGGCGGGGTCTTTTCTTGGGGCCAACGTCCTGACTTTC | CASSQDGAGSFLGANVLTF
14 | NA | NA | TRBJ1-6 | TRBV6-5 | TGTGCCAGCCAGGGAAGGGGGTTAAATTCACCCCTCCACTTT | CASQGRGLNSPLHF
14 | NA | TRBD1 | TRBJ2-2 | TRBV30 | TGTGCCTGGAGTGGAGGGACAGGCGCCGGGGAGCTGTTTTTT | CAWSGGTGAGELFF
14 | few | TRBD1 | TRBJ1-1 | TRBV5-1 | TGCGCCAGCAGCTGGGACAGTACGAACACTGAAGCTTTCTTT | CASSWDSTNTEAFF
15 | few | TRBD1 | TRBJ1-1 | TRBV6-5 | TGTGCCAGCAGACCAGGGGACAGGGGAGACACTGAAGCTTTCTTT | CASRPGDRGDTEAFF
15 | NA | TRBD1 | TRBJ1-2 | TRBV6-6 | TGTGCCAGCAGTTCCGGGACAGGGGGCCACTATGGCTACACCTTC | CASSSGTGGHYGYTF
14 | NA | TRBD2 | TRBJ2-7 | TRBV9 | TGTGCCAGCAACGGGGGACTAGCGGGGAACGAGCAGTACTTC | CASNGGLAGNEQYF
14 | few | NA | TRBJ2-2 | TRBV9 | TGTGCCAGCAGCTCTAACTATGGGACCGGGGAGCTGTTTTTT | CASSSNYGTGELFF
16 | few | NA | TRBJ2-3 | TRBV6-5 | TGTGCCAGCAGTTACTCGAGGCTAGATGCAACAGATACGCAGTATTTT | CASSYSRLDATDTQYF
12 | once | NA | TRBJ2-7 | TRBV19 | TGTGCCAGTAGTATGGTCGGGTACGAGCAGTACTTC | CASSMVGYEQYF
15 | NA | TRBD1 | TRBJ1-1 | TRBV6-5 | TGTGCCAGCAGGGGAGGGACAGGGATGAACACTGAAGCTTTCTTT | CASRGGTGMNTEAFF
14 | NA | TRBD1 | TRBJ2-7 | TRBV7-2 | TGTGCCAGCACGGTTGGCAGGGGGTCTCTCGAGCAGTACTTC | CASTVGRGSLEQYF
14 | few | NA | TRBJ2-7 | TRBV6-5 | TGTGCCAGCACCCAAACCCCAGCTCGCGGAGAGCAGTACTTC | CASTQTPARGEQYF
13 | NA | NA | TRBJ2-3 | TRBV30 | TGTGCCTGGAGTGTAGGCGGCGGGGATACGCAGTATTTT | CAWSVGGGDTQYF
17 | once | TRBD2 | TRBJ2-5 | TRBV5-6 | TGTGCCAGCAGCTTGTCGGGGGGGCGGGGGCTCCAAGAGACCCAGTACTTC | CASSLSGGRGLQETQYF
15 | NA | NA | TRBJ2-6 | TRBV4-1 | TGCGCCAGCAGCCAAGCACACTCTGGGGCCAACGTCCTGACTTTC | CASSQAHSGANVLTF
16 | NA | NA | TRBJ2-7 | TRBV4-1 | TGCGCCAGCAGCCAACTCTACTTGCAGGGAACCTACGAGCAGTACTTC | CASSQLYLQGTYEQYF
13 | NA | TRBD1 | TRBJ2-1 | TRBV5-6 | TGTGCCAGCAGCTGGGGGACAGTCAATGAGCAGTTCTTC | CASSWGTVNEQFF
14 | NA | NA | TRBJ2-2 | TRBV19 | TGTGCCAGTAGTATATCCAGATCCATCGGGGAGCTGTTTTTT | CASSISRSIGELFF